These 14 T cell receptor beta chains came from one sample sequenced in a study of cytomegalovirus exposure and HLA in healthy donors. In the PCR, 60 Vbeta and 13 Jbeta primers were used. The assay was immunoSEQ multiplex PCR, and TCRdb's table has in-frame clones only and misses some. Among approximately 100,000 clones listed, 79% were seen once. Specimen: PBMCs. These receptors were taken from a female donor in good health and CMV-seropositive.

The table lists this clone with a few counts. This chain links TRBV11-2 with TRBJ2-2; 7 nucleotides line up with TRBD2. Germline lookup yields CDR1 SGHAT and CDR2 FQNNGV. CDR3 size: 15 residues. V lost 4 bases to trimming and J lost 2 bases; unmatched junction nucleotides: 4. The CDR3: CASSSRLANTGELFF. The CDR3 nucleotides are TGTGCCAGCAGCTCCCGACTAGCTAACACCGGGGAGCTGTTTTTT.

The CDR3 nucleotides read TGTGCCAGCAGTGAATATTCGGGAGGGTCTGACACTGAAGCTTTCTTT. Residues: CASSEYSGGSDTEAFF. The chain recombines TRBV25-1 with TRBJ1-1; no firm D call. The length of the CDR3 is 16 residues. Germline CDR1 and CDR2: MGHDK and SYGVNS. V dropped 0 bases and J dropped 3 bases, with 14 bases sitting between them.

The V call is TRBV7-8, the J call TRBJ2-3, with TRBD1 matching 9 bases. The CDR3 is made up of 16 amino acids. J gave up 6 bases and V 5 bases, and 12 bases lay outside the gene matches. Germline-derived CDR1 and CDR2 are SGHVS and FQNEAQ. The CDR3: CASSTGTGITLDTQYF. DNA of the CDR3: TGTGCCAGCAGCACAGGGACAGGGATAACCTTGGATACGCAGTATTTT.

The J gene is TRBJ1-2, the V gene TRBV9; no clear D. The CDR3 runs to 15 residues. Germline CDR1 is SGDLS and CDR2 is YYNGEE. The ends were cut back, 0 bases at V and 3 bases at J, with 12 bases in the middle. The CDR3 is CASSVDSGYYYGYTF. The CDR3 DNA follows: TGTGCCAGCAGCGTAGACTCGGGATACTACTATGGCTACACCTTC.

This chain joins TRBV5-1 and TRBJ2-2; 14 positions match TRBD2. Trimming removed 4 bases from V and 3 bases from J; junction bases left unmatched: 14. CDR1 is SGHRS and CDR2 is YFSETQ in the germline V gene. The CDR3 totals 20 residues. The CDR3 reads CASSPGGLAGEKFHTGELFF. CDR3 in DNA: TGCGCCAGCAGCCCGGGGGGACTAGCGGGAGAAAAATTTCACACCGGGGAGCTGTTTTTT.

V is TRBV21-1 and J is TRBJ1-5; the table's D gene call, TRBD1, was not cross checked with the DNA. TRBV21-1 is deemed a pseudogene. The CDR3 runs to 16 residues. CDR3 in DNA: TGTGCCAGCAGCCAGGGGCGCGAAAAAGGCAATCAGCCCCAGCATTTT. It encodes CASSQGREKGNQPQHF.

The CDR3 protein is CASSRSNRGQTEAFF. CDR3 nucleotides: TGTGCCAGCAGTCGATCAAACAGGGGGCAAACTGAAGCTTTCTTT. The rearrangement joins TRBV6-5 to TRBJ1-1; 9 nucleotides agree with TRBD1. Germline assignment: CDR1 MNHEY and CDR2 SVGAGI. This CDR3 is 15 amino acids long. V was pared by 5 bases and J by 5 bases, with 9 bases of the junction left unmatched.

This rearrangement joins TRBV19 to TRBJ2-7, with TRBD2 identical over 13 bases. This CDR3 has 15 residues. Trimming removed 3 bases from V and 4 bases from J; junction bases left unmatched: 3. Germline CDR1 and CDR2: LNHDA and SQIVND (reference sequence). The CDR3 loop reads CASSIPGLAGYEQYF. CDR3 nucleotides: TGTGCCAGTAGTATTCCGGGACTAGCGGGATACGAGCAGTACTTC.

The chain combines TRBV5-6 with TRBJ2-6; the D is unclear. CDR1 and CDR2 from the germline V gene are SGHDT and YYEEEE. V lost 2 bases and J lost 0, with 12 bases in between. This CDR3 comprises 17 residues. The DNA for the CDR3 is TGTGCCAGCAGCTTTAGTAGAGATAACTCTGGGGCCAACGTCCTGACTTTC. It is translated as CASSFSRDNSGANVLTF. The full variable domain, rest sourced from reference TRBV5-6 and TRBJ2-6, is DAGVTQSPTHLIKTRGQQVTLRCSPKSGHDTVSWYQQALGQGPQFIFQYYEEEERQRGNFPDRFSGHQFPNYSSELNVNALLLGDSALYLCASSFSRDNSGANVLTFGAGSRLTVL.

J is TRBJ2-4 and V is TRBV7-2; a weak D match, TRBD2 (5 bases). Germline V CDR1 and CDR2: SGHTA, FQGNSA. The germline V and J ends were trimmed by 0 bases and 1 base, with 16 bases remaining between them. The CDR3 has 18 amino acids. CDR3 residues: CASSLAADSTWAKNIQYF. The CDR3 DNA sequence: TGTGCCAGCAGCTTAGCGGCGGACTCCACTTGGGCCAAAAACATTCAGTACTTC. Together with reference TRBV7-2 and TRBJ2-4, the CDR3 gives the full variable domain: GAGVSQSPSNKVTEKGKDVELRCDPISGHTALYWYRQSLGQGLEFLIYFQGNSAPDKSGLPSDRFSAERTGGSVSTLTIQRTQQEDSAVYLCASSLAADSTWAKNIQYFGAGTRLSVL.

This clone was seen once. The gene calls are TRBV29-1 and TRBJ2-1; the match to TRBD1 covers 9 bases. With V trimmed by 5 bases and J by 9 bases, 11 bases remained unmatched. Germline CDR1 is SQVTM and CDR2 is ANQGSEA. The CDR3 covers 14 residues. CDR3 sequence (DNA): TGCAGCGTTTTAGAACAGGGGGCGAAAGGTGAGCAGTTCTTC. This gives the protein CSVLEQGAKGEQFF.

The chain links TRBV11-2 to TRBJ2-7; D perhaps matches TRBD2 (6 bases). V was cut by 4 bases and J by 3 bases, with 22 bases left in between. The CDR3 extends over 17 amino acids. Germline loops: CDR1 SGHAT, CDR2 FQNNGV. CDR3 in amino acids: CASSSRLSPSASYEQYF. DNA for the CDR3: TGTGCCAGCAGCTCCCGCCTGTCCCCTAGCGCTAGCTACGAGCAGTACTTC.

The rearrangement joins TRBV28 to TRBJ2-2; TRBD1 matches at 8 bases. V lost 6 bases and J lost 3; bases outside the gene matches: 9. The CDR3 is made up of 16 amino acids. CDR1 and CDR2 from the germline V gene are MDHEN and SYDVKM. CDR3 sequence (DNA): TGTGCCAGCAGCTCTTCTGGACAGGGTTACACCGGGGAGCTGTTTTTT. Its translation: CASSSSGQGYTGELFF.

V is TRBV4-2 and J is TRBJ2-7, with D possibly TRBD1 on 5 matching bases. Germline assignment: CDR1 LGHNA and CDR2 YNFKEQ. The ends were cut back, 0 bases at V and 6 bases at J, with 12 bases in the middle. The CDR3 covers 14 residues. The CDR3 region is CASSQDRVRSEQYF. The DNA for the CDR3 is TGTGCCAGCAGCCAAGACAGGGTACGTTCCGAGCAGTACTTC.